This T cell receptor (beta chain) was recovered during a study of shared clonotypes between healthy human individuals. Overall study results and limits: Large sequencing depth failed to make sorted-subset sequencing complete, rarefaction showed. Sequencing depth was expected to affect clonotype sharing among donors. Investigators collected only blood, and repertoires in tissues likely differ.

A note on this clone: No antigen is known for it. Other DNA sequences from this sample encode an identical CDR3 as well.

V was cut by 4 bases and J by 2 bases, with 8 bases left in between. CDR3 size: 13 residues. CDR1 is KGHSH, CDR2 LQKENI, per germline. Some clones are missing from TCRdb's copy, which holds only in-frame ones; the method was immunoSEQ multiplex PCR. The table lists approximately 980,000 clones, about 80% of them singletons, with roughly 1.5% in the top ten. The chain recombines TRBV18 with TRBJ2-5; D uncertain. The sequencing input was memory CD4+ T cells sorted from blood. Subset given: CD45RA-negative fraction. This sequence originates from a man between 18 and 29 years old in good health. The CDR3 region is CASSLGQQETQYF. The CDR3 nucleotides are TGTGCCAGCTCACTCGGCCAGCAAGAGACCCAGTACTTC. Combining the CDR3 with reference TRBV18 and TRBJ2-5 gives the whole variable domain NAGVMQNPRHLVRRRGQEARLRCSPMKGHSHVYWYRQLPEEGLKFMVYLQKENIIDESGMPKERFSAEFPKEGPSILRIQQVVRGDSAAYFCASSLGQQETQYFGPGTRLLVL.